The source of this T cell receptor beta chain is a study of blood T cell repertoires in COVID-19. The CDR3 totals 15 residues. Trimming cost V 4 bases and J 7 bases; bases outside gene matches: 4. In germline, CDR1 is SSHAT, CDR2 FNYEAQ (reference sequence). Sequenced by immunoSEQ multiplex PCR; TCRdb stores in-frame clones only, minus some. Altogether 250,000 or so clones are present, about 90% being singletons, with the ten largest covering 2.5% to 4%. The clonotype comes from a woman aged 40 to 50 who had been exposed to COVID-19. Sequenced material: PBMCs or T cells enriched from blood (not recorded which). V is TRBV7-7 and J is TRBJ2-1; TRBD2 aligns across 13 bases. CDR3 amino acids: CASSSTSGGTNEQFF. DNA for the CDR3: TGTGCCAGCAGCTCGACTAGCGGGGGGACAAATGAGCAGTTCTTC.